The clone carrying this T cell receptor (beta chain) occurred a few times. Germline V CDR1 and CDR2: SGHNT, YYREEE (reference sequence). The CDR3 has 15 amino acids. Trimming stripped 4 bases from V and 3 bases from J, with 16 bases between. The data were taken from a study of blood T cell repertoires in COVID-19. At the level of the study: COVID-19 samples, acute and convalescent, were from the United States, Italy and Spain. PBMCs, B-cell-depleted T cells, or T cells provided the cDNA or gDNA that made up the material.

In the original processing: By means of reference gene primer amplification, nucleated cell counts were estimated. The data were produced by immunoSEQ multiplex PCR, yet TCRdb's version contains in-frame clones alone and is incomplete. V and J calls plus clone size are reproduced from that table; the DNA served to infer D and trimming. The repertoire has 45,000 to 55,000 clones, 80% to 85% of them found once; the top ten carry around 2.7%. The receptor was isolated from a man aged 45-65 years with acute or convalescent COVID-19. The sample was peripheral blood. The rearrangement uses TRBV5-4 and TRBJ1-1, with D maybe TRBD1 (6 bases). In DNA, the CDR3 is TGTGCCAGCAGCCGGGGGGGGCATTATGACACTGAAGCTTTCTTT. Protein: CASSRGGHYDTEAFF.